The source of this TCR beta chain is a study of vaccination and CD4 T cells after COVID-19. Cultured CD4+ T cell DNA was sequenced using the Oncomine TCR Beta short-read assay. Researchers extracted genomic DNA from CD4+ T cells that had been cultured. TCRdb re-called the PCR reads with MiXCR, one entry per CDR3 protein. The sample has 13,000 to 15,000 distinct CDR3 sequences, 60% seen once. The CDR3 runs 14 residues. Germline CDR1 and CDR2: MNHNS and SASEGT. Trimming removed 6 bases from V and 4 bases from J, with 15 bases in between. The sample's treatment: roughly ten-day PBMC culture with coronavirus spike peptide pools or control peptides (ViraFEST assay). Comments on this clonotype: The antigen is not known.

Sequenced: CD4+ T cells from blood, cultured in vitro. This chain joins TRBV6-1 and TRBJ1-2; the D is unclear. This receptor was identified in a human donor who had recovered from COVID-19. The CDR3 bases are TGTGCCAGCAGATCCCGGTCATCACTCTATGGCTACACCTTC. It is translated as CASRSRSSLYGYTF.